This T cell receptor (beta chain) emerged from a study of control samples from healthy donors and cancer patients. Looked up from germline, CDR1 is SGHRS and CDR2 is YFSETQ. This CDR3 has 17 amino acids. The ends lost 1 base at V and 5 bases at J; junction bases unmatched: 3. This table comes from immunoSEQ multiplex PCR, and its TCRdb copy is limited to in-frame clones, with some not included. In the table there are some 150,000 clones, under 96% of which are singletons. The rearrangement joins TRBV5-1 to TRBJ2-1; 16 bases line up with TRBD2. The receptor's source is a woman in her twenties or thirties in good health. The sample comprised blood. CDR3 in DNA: TGCGCCAGCAGCTTGATGGGACTAGCGGGAGGGCACAATGAGCAGTTCTTC. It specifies CASSLMGLAGGHNEQFF.